The text below deals with one T cell receptor (beta chain). The antigen is not known. This sample is part of a study of T cells in localized non-small cell lung cancer. Study-wide points: Of the top 100 tumor clones, median about 53 were in adjacent lung, over 25 among its top 100.

TCRdb's table, derived via immunoSEQ multiplex PCR, lists solely in-frame clones and lacks some. The sample comprises 60,000 or so clones, about four fifths of which are singletons, and roughly 4.8% rests with the top ten. The CDR3 has 13 residues. Trimming took 6 bases from V and 1 from J; bases not matched to a gene: 4. Looked up from germline, CDR1 is SQVTM and CDR2 is ANQGSEA. This chain links TRBV29-1 with TRBJ1-1; TRBD1 aligns across 8 bases. The sample consisted of PBMCs, taken before any cancer treatment. The receptor was isolated from a man aged 40-75 years with stage II lung adenocarcinoma. CDR3 sequence: CSVDRGGNTEAFF. DNA for the CDR3: TGCAGCGTAGACAGGGGAGGGAACACTGAAGCTTTCTTT.